Listed below are T cell receptor beta chains from one sample, sequenced in a study of T cells after posttransplantation cyclophosphamide. The assay was immunoSEQ multiplex PCR, and TCRdb's table has in-frame clones only and misses some. The repertoire consists of 1,500 to 2,000 clones, none detected only once. The specimen was PBMCs, collected roughly 35 days after allogeneic stem cell transplant with posttransplant cyclophosphamide. These receptor sequences come from a female patient in her 60s who received an allogeneic stem cell transplant from a related donor and was CMV-positive. Some of these T cells may belong to the graft donor. The CDR3 runs from the conserved cysteine through the conserved F or W.

TRBV28,TRBJ2-1,CASSIPGGWHEQFF
TRBV19,TRBJ2-2,CASSIPFLTGGKNTGELFF
TRBV29-1,TRBJ1-6,CSDEAFYNSPLHF
TRBV6-4,TRBJ1-1,CASSAQVNTEAFF
TRBV5-1,TRBJ1-1,CASTEGQGNTEAFF
TRBV6-2/TRBV6-3,TRBJ2-3,CASRGLAGGPDTQYF
TRBV5-4,TRBJ1-1,CASSTQGIESFF
TRBV12-3/TRBV12-4,TRBJ2-2,CASSRIDRNTGELFF
TRBV6-1,TRBJ2-3,CASSTRSGTQYF
TRBV6-1,TRBJ1-2,CASSEAYRVFNGYTF
TRBV5-1,TRBJ2-7,CASSRGDRVSYEQYF
TRBV7-9,TRBJ2-7,CASSRLAGTVYEQYF
TRBV10-3,TRBJ2-7,CAITQTSGAYEQYF
TRBV12-3/TRBV12-4,TRBJ1-1,CASSSSGGPRAFF
TRBV5-8,TRBJ2-7,CASSLAYYEQYF
TRBV6-1,TRBJ1-1,CASSQASSREAFF
TRBV9,TRBJ1-2,CASSVGGDYGYTF
TRBV19,TRBJ2-1,CASSSSGSYNEQFF
TRBV30,TRBJ2-3,CAWRLAGGGDTQYF
TRBV27,TRBJ2-3,CASGGWTGTTDTQYF
TRBV9,TRBJ1-1,CASSVEAKNTEAFF
TRBV24-1,TRBJ2-5,CATSDTLTGGGGTQYF
TRBV18,TRBJ1-1,CASSFGMTGTEAFF
TRBV12-3/TRBV12-4,TRBJ1-2,CASSQDRAGRGDGYTF
TRBV7-8,TRBJ2-7,CASSPNRGYLYEQYF
TRBV18,TRBJ1-6,CASSPQEGISSPLHF
TRBV10-3,TRBJ2-7,CAISDLQVGQYF
TRBV11-1,TRBJ2-7,CASSYGTASYEQYF
TRBV13,TRBJ2-1,CASSPSGTGENEQFF
TRBV12-3/TRBV12-4,TRBJ2-6,CASLDSATGANVLTF
TRBV28,TRBJ1-2,CASSFSSGAVGGYTF
TRBV28,TRBJ1-2,CASIKQGDYGYTF
TRBV30,TRBJ1-2,CAWTLDSGGYTF
TRBV29-1,TRBJ2-7,CSVESPQGDLNEQYF
TRBV19,TRBJ2-1,CASSIGGSGTFYNEQFF
TRBV2,TRBJ2-1,CASSVGWGLGEQFF
TRBV4-1,TRBJ2-7,CASSQEKHTSYEQYF
TRBV4-3,TRBJ2-4,CASSQDRLAGYIQYF
TRBV7-2,TRBJ2-5,CASSFKETQYF
TRBV7-9,TRBJ2-7,CAIEGSYEQYF
TRBV27,TRBJ2-2,CASSPSTGFEELFF
TRBV11-3,TRBJ2-1,CASSSSGGSYNEQFF